This TCR beta chain was retrieved from a study of cytomegalovirus exposure and HLA in healthy donors. Generated by immunoSEQ multiplex PCR, the TCRdb table keeps only in-frame clones and is missing some. The sample comprises about 56,000 clones, 90% to 96% of which are singletons, and around 1.2% rests with the top ten. The receptor was derived from a woman aged 18-29 years in good health and CMV-seronegative. Sequencing was performed on PBMCs.

The CDR3 nucleotides read TGTGCCAGCAGCAGGACGGCGCAGGGGCAGTTCTTC. It codes for CASSRTAQGQFF. The chain uses TRBV6-6 and TRBJ2-1; D perhaps matches TRBD1 (5 bases). Germline CDR1 is MNHNY and CDR2 is SVGAGI (reference sequence). CDR3 size: 12 residues. With 6 bases removed from V and 12 bases from J, the gap between germline ends came to 15 bases.